The clone carrying this T cell receptor (beta chain) was seen many times. Its target is unknown. These data are taken from a study of early T cells in non-severe SARS-CoV-2 infection. Across the whole study: Bulk RNA isolated from unsorted whole blood underwent sequencing; chains were not paired.

Germline V gives CDR1 SGHVS, CDR2 FQNEAQ. The CDR3 totals 13 residues. Trimming took off 1 base at V and 5 bases at J, with 6 bases between the two ends. TCRdb re-analysed the 5' RACE reads in MiXCR, keeping a single row per CDR3 protein. The table records under 35,000 distinct CDR3 sequences, roughly 5.7% of them present only once. Study results and caveats: VDJdb matching, biased toward anti-spike CD8 responses, missed private and CD4 specificities.

Sequencing used whole blood. The origin of this receptor is an adult who was a healthcare worker with PCR-confirmed SARS-CoV-2 infection or an uninfected control (not recorded which). The rearrangement links TRBV7-8 to TRBJ1-5; D gene ambiguous. As DNA, the CDR3 is TGTGCCAGCAGCTTAGGGGTCGATCAGCCCCAGCATTTT. It encodes CASSLGVDQPQHF. The full variable domain, with the rest looked up from reference TRBV7-8 and TRBJ1-5, is GAGVSQSPRYKVAKRGQDVALRCDPISGHVSLFWYQQALGQGPEFLTYFQNEAQLDKSGLPSDRFFAERPEGSVSTLKIQRTQQEDSAVYLCASSLGVDQPQHFGDGTRLSIL.